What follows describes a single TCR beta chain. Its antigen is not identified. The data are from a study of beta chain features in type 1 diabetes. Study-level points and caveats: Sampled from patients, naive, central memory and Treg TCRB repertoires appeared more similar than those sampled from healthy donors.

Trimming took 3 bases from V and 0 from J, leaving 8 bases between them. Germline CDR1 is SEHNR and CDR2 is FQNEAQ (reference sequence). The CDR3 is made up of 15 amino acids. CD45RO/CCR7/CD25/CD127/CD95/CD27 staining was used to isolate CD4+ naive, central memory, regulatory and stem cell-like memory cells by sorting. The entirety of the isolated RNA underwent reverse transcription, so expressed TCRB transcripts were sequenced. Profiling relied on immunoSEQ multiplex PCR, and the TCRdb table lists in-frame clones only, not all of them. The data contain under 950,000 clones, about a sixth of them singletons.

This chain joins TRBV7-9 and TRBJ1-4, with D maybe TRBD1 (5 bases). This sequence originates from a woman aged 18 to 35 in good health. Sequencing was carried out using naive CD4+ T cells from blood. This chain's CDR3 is CASSFDRATNEKLFF. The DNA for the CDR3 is TGTGCCAGCAGCTTCGACAGAGCAACTAATGAAAAACTGTTTTTT.